These 14 T cell receptor beta chains share one sample of origin, sequenced in a study of T cell responses to AZD1222 COVID-19 vaccine. Libraries were prepared by immunoSEQ multiplex PCR; TCRdb keeps only in-frame clonotypes and omits some of them. The repertoire includes 150,000 or so clones, approximately 90% of them detected once, and around 1.8% sits in the top ten. The input for sequencing was peripheral blood, taken on day 0 of AZD1222 vaccination. The receptors shown here come from an adult in good health.

The rearrangement uses TRBV5-4 and TRBJ2-7, with 9 bases aligning to TRBD1. This CDR3 spans 14 amino acids. V lost 5 bases to trimming and J lost 2 bases; unmatched junction nucleotides: 5. Germline CDR1 SGHNT, CDR2 YYREEE (reference sequence). CDR3 coding DNA: TGTGCCAGCAGGGGACAGGGTTCCACCTACGAGCAGTACTTC. It codes for CASRGQGSTYEQYF.

The V call is TRBV9, the J call TRBJ1-2; D uncertain. V was cut by 0 bases and J by 5 bases, with 5 bases left in between. CDR1 and CDR2 (germline): SGDLS, YYNGEE. CDR3 size: 12 residues. The chain's CDR3 is CASSVASYGYTF. In nucleotides, the CDR3 is TGTGCCAGCAGCGTAGCCAGTTATGGCTACACCTTC.

This chain links TRBV10-2 with TRBJ2-1, with 14 positions matching TRBD2. The junction had 12 bases not matched to a gene; V was cut back by 5 bases and J by 9 bases. Germline CDR1 WSHSY, CDR2 SAAADI. This CDR3 is 17 amino acids long. The DNA of the CDR3 is TGCGCCAGCAGTTCCTCGGGGACTAGCGGGAGTGCTCGTGAGCAGTTCTTC. Protein: CASSSSGTSGSAREQFF.

The rearrangement uses TRBV9 and TRBJ1-1; D is ambiguous. The CDR3 contains 13 residues. Trimming took off 0 bases at V and 7 bases at J, with 10 bases between the two ends. CDR1 and CDR2 (germline): SGDLS, YYNGEE. CDR3 protein: CASSVVSSGEAFF. In DNA, the CDR3 is TGTGCCAGCAGCGTAGTTTCGAGCGGTGAAGCTTTCTTT.

The CDR3 sequence is CASSPPGTSWETQYF. CDR3 coding DNA: TGTGCCAGCTCACCACCGGGGACCTCCTGGGAGACCCAGTACTTC. V is TRBV18 and J is TRBJ2-5, with D perhaps TRBD1 or TRBD2 (5 bases each). This CDR3 region has 15 residues. Trimming took off 0 bases at V and 5 bases at J, with 13 bases between the two ends. Germline V gives CDR1 KGHSH, CDR2 LQKENI.

Comments on this clone: Other nucleotide sequences in the sample specify the same CDR3. The chain couples TRBV7-9 to TRBJ2-7; 7 bases match TRBD1. The germline gives CDR1 SEHNR, CDR2 FQNEAQ (reference sequence). J was trimmed by 7 bases and V by 5 bases; bases with no gene match: 8. The CDR3 runs to 13 residues. CDR3 DNA sequence: TGTGCCAGCAGCCCTCAGGGGGTGTATGAGCAGTACTTC. It codes for CASSPQGVYEQYF.

V is TRBV4-1 and J is TRBJ1-5, with D hard to call. This CDR3 has 15 residues. Trimming removed 0 bases at V and 2 bases at J, with 8 bases between. Germline V lookup: CDR1 MGHRA, CDR2 YSYEKL. CDR3 sequence (DNA): TGCGCCAGCAGCCAAGAAGTGCGAGGCAATCAGCCCCAGCATTTT. Its translation: CASSQEVRGNQPQHF.

This chain connects TRBV28 to TRBJ1-1; 7 bases align to TRBD1. Germline CDR1 is MDHEN and CDR2 is SYDVKM. The CDR3 totals 16 residues. Trimming removed 7 bases from V and 0 bases from J; junction bases left unmatched: 11. DNA for the CDR3: TGTGCCAGCACCGCAGGGGGGGCGGTTTTGAACACTGAAGCTTTCTTT. Amino acid sequence: CASTAGGAVLNTEAFF. Filled out from reference TRBV28 and TRBJ1-1, the complete variable domain reads DVKVTQSSRYLVKRTGEKVFLECVQDMDHENMFWYRQDPGLGLRLIYFSYDVKMKEKGDIPEGYSVSREKKERFSLILESASTNQTSMYLCASTAGGAVLNTEAFFGQGTRLTVV.

The genes are TRBV2 and TRBJ1-3; 9 nucleotides line up with TRBD1. The V and J ends lost 5 bases and 2 bases, in that order; junction bases with no gene match: 4. From germline, CDR1 is SNHLY and CDR2 FYNNEI. The CDR3 has 15 residues. The CDR3 nucleotides read TGTGCCAGCAGTCTAGACAGGGGGACTGGAAACACCATATATTTT. Protein sequence: CASSLDRGTGNTIYF.

The chain links TRBV7-6 to TRBJ2-1, with 11 bases lining up with TRBD1. This CDR3 has 17 residues. V lost 8 bases, J lost 8 bases, and 17 bases stayed unmatched. The germline gives CDR1 SGHVS, CDR2 FNYEAQ. The CDR3, as DNA: TGTGCCAGCGCGCGGTATACCGGGACAGGGGGTGGAGATGAGCAGTTCTTC. Amino acid sequence: CASARYTGTGGGDEQFF.

The chain recombines TRBV30 with TRBJ1-4; D might be TRBD1 (6 bases). The CDR3 sequence is 14 residues long. In germline, CDR1 is GTSNPN, CDR2 SVGIG (reference sequence). V shed 4 bases and J shed 8 bases, with 17 bases lying between them. The CDR3 DNA reads as TGTGCCTGGACCCGAGGGGGGGCGTTCGAAAAACTGTTTTTT. Translating it yields CAWTRGGAFEKLFF.

This chain links TRBV2 with TRBJ2-7; D remains unclear. In germline, CDR1 is SNHLY, CDR2 FYNNEI. V gave up 5 bases and J gave up 2 bases, with 19 bases separating them. The CDR3 totals 16 residues. In nucleotides, the CDR3 is TGTGCCAGCAGTCCAACTATTAGTTTCGACACCTACGAGCAGTACTTC. This translates into CASSPTISFDTYEQYF. The whole variable domain, remainder taken from reference TRBV2 and TRBJ2-7, is EPEVTQTPSHQVTQMGQEVILRCVPISNHLYFYWYRQILGQKVEFLVSFYNNEISEKSEIFDDQFSVERPDGSNFTLKIRSTKLEDSAMYFCASSPTISFDTYEQYFGPGTRLTVT.

V and J are TRBV6-5 and TRBJ1-2; D gene unclear. V was cut by 0 bases and J by 2 bases, with 10 bases left in between. This CDR3 spans 15 amino acids. Germline values: CDR1 MNHEY, CDR2 SVGAGI. The CDR3 DNA follows: TGTGCCAGCAGTTACTCACCACACAGCAACTATGGCTACACCTTC. It codes for CASSYSPHSNYGYTF.

The chain links TRBV11-2 to TRBJ2-7, with D perhaps matching TRBD1 (5 bases). Germline V gene sequence: CDR1 SGHAT, CDR2 FQNNGV. This CDR3 spans 15 amino acids. Trimming took off 0 bases at V and 7 bases at J, with 16 bases between the two ends. The CDR3 sequence: CASSLDRVIWYEQYF. The CDR3 DNA is TGTGCCAGCAGCTTAGACAGGGTTATATGGTATGAGCAGTACTTC.